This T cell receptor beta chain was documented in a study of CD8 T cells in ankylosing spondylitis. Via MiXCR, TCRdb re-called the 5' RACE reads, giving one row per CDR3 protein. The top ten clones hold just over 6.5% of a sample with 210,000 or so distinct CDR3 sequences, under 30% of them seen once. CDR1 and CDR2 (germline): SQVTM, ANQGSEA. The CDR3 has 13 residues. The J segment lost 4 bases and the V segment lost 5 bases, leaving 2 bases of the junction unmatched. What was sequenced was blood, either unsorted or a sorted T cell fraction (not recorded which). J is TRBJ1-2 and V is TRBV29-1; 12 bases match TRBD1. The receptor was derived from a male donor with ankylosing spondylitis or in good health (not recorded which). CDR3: CSVQGQGAYGYTF. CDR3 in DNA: TGCAGCGTTCAGGGACAGGGGGCCTATGGCTACACCTTC.